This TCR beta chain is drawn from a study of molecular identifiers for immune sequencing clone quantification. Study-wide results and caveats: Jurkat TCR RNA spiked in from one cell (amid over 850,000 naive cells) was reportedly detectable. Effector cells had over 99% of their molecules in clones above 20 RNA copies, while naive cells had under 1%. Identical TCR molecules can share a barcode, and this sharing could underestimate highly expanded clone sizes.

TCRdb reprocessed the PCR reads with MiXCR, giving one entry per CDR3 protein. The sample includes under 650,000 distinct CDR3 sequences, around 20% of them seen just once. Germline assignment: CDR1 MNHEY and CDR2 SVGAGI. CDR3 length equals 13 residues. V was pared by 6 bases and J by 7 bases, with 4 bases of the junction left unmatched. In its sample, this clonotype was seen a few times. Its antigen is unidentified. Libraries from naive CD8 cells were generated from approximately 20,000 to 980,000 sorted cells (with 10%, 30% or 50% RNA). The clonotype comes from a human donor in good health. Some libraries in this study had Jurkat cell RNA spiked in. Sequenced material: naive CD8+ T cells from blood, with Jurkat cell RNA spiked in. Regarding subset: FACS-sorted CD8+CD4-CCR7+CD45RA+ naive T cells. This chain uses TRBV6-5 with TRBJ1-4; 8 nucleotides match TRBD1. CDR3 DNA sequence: TGTGCCAGCAGGCAGGGGGCTGGTGAAAAACTGTTTTTT. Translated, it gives CASRQGAGEKLFF.